This TCR beta chain was recorded in a study of shared clonotypes between healthy human individuals. Study-wide results and limits: Limitation of the genetic and exposure-history diversity represented came from the few donors. Larger richness was generally estimated for naive than memory subsets.

The study ran the assay at deep level. Generated by immunoSEQ multiplex PCR, the TCRdb table keeps only in-frame clones and is missing some. The sample records about 2.4 million clones, about 92% being singletons. Trimming cost V 6 bases and J 0 bases; bases outside gene matches: 4. In germline, CDR1 is MNHEY, CDR2 SVGAGI. The CDR3 is 15 residues long. Note on this clone: As yet, its antigen is unknown.

The TCR comes from a man aged 18 to 30 in good health. Sequencing input: naive CD4+ T cells sorted from blood. The subset here: CD45RA+ positively selected. The V call is TRBV6-5, the J call TRBJ2-1, with 8 bases identical to TRBD2. The CDR3 nucleotides read TGTGCCAGCAGAACTAGCGGAGGCTCCTACAATGAGCAGTTCTTC. Translated: CASRTSGGSYNEQFF.